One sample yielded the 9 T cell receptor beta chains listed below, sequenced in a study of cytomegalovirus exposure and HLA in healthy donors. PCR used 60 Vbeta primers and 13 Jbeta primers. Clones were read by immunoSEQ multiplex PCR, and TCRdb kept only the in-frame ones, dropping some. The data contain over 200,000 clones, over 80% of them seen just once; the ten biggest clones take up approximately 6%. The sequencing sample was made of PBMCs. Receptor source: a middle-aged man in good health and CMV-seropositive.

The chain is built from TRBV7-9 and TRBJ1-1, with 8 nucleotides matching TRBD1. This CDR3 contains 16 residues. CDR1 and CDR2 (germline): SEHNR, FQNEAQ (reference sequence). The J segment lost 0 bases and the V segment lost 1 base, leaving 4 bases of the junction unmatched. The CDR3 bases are TGTGCCAGCAGCTTAGGGACAGGGTTTTTGAACACTGAAGCTTTCTTT. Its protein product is CASSLGTGFLNTEAFF.

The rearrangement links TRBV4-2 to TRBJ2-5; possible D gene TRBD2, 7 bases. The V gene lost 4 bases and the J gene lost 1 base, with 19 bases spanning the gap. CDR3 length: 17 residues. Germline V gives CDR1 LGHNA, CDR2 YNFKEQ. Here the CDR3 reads CASSLRKGRGAQETQYF. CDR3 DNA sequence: TGTGCCAGCAGCCTTAGAAAAGGGAGGGGGGCCCAAGAGACCCAGTACTTC.

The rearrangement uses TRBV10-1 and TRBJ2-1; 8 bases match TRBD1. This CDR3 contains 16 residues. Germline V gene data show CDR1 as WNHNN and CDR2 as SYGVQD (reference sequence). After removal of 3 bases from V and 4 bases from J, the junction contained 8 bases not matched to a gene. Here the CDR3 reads CASSDTLGQGYNEQFF. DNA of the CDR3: TGCGCCAGCAGTGACACTCTAGGACAGGGATACAATGAGCAGTTCTTC.

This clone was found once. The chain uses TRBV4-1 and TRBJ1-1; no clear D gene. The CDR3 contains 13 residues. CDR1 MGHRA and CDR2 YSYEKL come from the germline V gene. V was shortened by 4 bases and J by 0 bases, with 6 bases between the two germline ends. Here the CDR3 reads CASSPSVNTEAFF. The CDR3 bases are TGCGCCAGCAGCCCGTCAGTGAACACTGAAGCTTTCTTT.

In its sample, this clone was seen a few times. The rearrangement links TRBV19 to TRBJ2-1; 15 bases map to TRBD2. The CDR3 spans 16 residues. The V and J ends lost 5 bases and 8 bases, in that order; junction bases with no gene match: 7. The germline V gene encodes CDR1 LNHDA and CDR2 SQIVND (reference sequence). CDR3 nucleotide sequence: TGTGCCAGTAGTTCCCCGGGACTAGCGGGAGGCTATGAGCAGTTCTTC. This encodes CASSSPGLAGGYEQFF.

The CDR3 is CASSETGGSETQYF. The CDR3 DNA reads as TGTGCCAGCAGCGAGACAGGGGGTAGCGAGACCCAGTACTTC. The chain recombines TRBV28 with TRBJ2-5; 9 bases line up with TRBD1. The V gene's germline CDR1 is MDHEN and CDR2 SYDVKM. The ends lost 6 bases at V and 5 bases at J; junction bases unmatched: 7. This CDR3 has 14 amino acids.

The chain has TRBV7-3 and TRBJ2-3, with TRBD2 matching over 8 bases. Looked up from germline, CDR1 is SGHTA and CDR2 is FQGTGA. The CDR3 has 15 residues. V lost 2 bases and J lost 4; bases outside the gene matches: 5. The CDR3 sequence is CASSLVSGRPDTQYF. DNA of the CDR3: TGTGCCAGCAGCTTAGTAAGCGGGAGACCAGATACGCAGTATTTT.

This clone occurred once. The CDR3 sequence is CASSPGLARDEQFF. The CDR3 nucleotides are TGCGCCAGCAGCCCGGGACTAGCGAGGGATGAGCAGTTCTTC. This chain links TRBV10-1 with TRBJ2-1, with 10 bases fitting TRBD2. V was pared by 6 bases and J by 8 bases, with 7 bases of the junction left unmatched. This CDR3 has 14 amino acids. Germline assignment: CDR1 WNHNN and CDR2 SYGVQD (reference sequence).

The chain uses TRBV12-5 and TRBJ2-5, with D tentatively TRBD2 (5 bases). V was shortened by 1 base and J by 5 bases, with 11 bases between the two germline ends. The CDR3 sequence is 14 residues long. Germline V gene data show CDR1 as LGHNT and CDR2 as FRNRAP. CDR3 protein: CASGLGLAGETQYF. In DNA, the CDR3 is TGTGCTAGTGGTTTGGGGCTAGCTGGGGAGACCCAGTACTTC.